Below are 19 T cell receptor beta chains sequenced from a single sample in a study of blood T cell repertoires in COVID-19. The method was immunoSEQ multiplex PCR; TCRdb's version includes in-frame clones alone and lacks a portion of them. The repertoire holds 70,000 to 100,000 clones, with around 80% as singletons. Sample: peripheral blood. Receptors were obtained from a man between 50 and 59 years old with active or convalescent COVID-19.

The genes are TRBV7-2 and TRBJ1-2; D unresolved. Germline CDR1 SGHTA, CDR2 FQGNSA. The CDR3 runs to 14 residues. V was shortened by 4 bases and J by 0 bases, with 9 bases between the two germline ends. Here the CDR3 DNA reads TGTGCCAGCAGCTCCAGGTCTACTAACTATGGCTACACCTTC. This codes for CASSSRSTNYGYTF.

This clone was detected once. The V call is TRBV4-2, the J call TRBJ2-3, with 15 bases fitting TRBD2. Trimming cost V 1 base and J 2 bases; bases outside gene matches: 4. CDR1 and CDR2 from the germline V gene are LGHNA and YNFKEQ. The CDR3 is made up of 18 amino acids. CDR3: CASSQVGTSGGYTDTQYF. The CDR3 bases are TGTGCCAGCAGCCAAGTGGGGACTAGCGGGGGGTACACAGATACGCAGTATTTT.

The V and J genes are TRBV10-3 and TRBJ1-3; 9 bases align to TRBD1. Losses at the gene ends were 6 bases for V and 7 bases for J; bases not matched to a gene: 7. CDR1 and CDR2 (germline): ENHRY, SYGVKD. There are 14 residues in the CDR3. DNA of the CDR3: TGTGCCATCAGGCCACCGGGACAGGGTAACACCATATATTTT. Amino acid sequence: CAIRPPGQGNTIYF.

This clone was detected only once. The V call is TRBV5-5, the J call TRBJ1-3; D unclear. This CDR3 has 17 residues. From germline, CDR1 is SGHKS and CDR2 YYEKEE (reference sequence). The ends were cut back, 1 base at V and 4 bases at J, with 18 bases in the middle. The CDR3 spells CASSLTGSETAGNTIYF. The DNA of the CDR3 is TGTGCCAGCAGCTTGACGGGATCCGAGACGGCAGGAAACACCATATATTTT. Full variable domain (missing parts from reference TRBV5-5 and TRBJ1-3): DAGVTQSPTHLIKTRGQQVTLRCSPISGHKSVSWYQQVLGQGPQFIFQYYEKEERGRGNFPDRFSARQFPNYSSELNVNALLLGDSALYLCASSLTGSETAGNTIYFGEGSWLTVV.

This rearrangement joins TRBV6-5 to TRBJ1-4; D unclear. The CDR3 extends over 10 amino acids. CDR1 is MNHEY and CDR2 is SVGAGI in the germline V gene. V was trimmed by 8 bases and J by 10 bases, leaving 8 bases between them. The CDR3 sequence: CASLGGKLFF. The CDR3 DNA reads TGTGCCAGCCTGGGAGGAAAACTGTTTTTT.

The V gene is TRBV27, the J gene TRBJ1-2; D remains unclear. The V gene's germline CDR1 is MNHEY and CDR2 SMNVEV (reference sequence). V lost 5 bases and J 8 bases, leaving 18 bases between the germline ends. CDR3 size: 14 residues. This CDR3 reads CASSPTALHRGYTF. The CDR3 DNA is TGTGCCAGCAGTCCTACCGCGCTCCATCGCGGCTACACCTTC.

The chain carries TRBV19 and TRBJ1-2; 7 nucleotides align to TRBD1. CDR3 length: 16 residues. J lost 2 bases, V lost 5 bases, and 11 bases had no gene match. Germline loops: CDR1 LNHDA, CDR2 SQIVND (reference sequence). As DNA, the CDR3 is TGTGCCAGTAGTGCTAGGACAGGAGGCGCGAACTATGGCTACACCTTC. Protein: CASSARTGGANYGYTF.

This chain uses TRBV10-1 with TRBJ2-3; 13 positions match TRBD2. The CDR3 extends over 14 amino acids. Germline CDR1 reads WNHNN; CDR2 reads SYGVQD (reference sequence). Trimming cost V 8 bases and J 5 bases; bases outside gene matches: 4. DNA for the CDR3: TGCGCCAGCGGGACTAGCGGGGAGAAAGATACGCAGTATTTT. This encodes CASGTSGEKDTQYF.

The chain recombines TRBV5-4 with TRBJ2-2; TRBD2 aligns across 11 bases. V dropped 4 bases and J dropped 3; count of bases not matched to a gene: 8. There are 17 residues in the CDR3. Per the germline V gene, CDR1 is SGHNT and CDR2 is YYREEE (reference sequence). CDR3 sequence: CASSLLAGGGDTGELFF. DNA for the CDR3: TGTGCCAGCAGCCTCCTAGCGGGGGGCGGGGACACCGGGGAGCTGTTTTTT.

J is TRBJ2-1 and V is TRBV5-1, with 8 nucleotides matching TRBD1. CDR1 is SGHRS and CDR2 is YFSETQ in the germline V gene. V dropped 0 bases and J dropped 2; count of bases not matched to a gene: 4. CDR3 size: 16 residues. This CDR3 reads CASSLETGAAYNEQFF. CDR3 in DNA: TGCGCCAGCAGCTTGGAGACAGGGGCGGCCTACAATGAGCAGTTCTTC.

CDR3 in amino acids: CASRQGSSGNTIYF. CDR3 bases: TGTGCCAGCAGACAGGGTTCCTCTGGAAACACCATATATTTT. The chain recombines TRBV28 with TRBJ1-3; tentative D call: TRBD1 (6 bases). V was cut by 6 bases and J by 0 bases, with 9 bases left in between. The length of the CDR3 is 14 residues. Germline V lookup: CDR1 MDHEN, CDR2 SYDVKM.

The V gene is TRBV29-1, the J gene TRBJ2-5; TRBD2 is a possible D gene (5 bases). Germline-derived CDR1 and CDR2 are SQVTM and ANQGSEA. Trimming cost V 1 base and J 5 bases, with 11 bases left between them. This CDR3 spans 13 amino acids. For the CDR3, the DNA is TGCAGCGTTGAAGTGACCGAGCGGGAGACCCAGTACTTC. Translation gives CSVEVTERETQYF.

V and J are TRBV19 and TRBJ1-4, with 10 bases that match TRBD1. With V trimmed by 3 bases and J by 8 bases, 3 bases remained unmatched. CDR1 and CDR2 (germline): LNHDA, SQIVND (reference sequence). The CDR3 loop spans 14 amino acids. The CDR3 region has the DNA TGTGCCAGTAGTATCGGACAGGGGGAAGAAAAACTGTTTTTT. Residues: CASSIGQGEEKLFF. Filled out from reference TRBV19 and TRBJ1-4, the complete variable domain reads DGGITQSPKYLFRKEGQNVTLSCEQNLNHDAMYWYRQDPGQGLRLIYYSQIVNDFQKGDIAEGYSVSREKKESFPLTVTSAQKNPTAFYLCASSIGQGEEKLFFGSGTQLSVL.

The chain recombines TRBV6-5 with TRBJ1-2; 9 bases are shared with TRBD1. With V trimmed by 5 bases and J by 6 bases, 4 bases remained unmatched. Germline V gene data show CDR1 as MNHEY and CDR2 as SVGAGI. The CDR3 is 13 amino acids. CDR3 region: CASSTGGWDGYTF. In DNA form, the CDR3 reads TGTGCCAGCAGTACAGGGGGCTGGGATGGCTACACCTTC.

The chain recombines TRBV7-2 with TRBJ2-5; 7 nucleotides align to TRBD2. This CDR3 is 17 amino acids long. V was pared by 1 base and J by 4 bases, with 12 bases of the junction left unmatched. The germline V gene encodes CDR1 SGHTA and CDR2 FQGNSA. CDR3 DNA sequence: TGTGCCAGCAGCTTAGTGGGGTTGACTAGCTCGAGAGAGACCCAGTACTTC. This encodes CASSLVGLTSSRETQYF.

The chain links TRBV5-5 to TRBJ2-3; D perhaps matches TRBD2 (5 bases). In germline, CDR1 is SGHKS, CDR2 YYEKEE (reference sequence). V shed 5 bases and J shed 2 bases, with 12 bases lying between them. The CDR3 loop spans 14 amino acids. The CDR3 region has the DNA TGTGCCAGCAGTTATATCGGGGACACAGATACGCAGTATTTT. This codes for CASSYIGDTDTQYF. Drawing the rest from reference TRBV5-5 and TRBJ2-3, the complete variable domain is DAGVTQSPTHLIKTRGQQVTLRCSPISGHKSVSWYQQVLGQGPQFIFQYYEKEERGRGNFPDRFSARQFPNYSSELNVNALLLGDSALYLCASSYIGDTDTQYFGPGTRLTVL.

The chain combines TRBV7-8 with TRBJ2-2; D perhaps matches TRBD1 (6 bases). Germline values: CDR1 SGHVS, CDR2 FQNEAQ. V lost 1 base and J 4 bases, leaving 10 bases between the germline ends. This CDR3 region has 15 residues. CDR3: CASSLGYRATGELFF. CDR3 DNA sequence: TGTGCCAGCAGCTTAGGATACAGGGCCACCGGGGAGCTGTTTTTT.

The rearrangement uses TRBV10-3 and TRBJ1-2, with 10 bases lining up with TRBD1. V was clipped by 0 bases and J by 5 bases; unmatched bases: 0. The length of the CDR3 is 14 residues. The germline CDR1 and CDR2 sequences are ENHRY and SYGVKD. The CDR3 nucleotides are TGTGCCATCAGTGAGTCGGACAGGGGGTATGGCTACACCTTC. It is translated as CAISESDRGYGYTF.

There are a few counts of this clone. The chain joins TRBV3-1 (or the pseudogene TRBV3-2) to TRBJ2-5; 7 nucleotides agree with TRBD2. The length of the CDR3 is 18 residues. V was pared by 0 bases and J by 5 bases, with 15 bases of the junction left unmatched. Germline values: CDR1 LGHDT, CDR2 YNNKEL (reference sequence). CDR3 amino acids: CASSQERELAPSMETQYF. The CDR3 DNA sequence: TGTGCCAGCAGCCAAGAAAGGGAACTAGCGCCTTCAATGGAGACCCAGTACTTC.